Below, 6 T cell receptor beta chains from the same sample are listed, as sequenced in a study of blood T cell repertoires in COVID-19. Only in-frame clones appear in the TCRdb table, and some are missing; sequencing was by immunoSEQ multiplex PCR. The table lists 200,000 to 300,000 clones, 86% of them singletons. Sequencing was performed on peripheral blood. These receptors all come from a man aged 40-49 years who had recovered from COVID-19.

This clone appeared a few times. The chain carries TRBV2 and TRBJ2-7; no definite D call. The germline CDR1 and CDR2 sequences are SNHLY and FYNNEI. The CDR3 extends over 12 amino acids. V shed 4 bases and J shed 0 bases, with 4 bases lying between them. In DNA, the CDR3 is TGTGCCAGCAGTGTTAGCTCCTACGAGCAGTACTTC. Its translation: CASSVSSYEQYF.

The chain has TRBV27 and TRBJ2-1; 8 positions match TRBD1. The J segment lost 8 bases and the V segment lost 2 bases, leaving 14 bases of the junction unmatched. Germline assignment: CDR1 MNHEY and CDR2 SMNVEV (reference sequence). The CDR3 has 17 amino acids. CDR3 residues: CASSLPGRAGGGDEQFF. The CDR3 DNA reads TGTGCCAGCAGTTTACCGGGACGGGCAGGGGGCGGGGATGAGCAGTTCTTC.

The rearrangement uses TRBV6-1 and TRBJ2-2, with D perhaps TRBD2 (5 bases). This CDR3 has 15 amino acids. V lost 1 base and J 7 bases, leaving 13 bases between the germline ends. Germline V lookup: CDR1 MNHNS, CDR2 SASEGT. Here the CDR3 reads CASSEVVGAGGELFF. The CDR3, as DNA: TGTGCCAGCAGTGAAGTAGTTGGTGCGGGCGGGGAGCTGTTTTTT.

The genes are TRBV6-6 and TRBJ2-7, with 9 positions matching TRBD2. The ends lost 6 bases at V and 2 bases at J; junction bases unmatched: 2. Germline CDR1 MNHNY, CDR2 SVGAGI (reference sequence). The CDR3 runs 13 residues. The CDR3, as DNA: TGTGCCAGCAGCGCTAGCGGGGCCTACGAGCAGTACTTC. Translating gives CASSASGAYEQYF.

For the CDR3, the DNA is TGCGCCAGCAGCTTGGCCTCCGGGACAGGGAACCACGAGCAGTACTTC. This translates into CASSLASGTGNHEQYF. The chain has TRBV5-1 and TRBJ2-7, with 9 bases matching TRBD1. J gave up 5 bases and V 0 bases, and 9 bases lay outside the gene matches. Germline CDR1 is SGHRS and CDR2 is YFSETQ. This CDR3 is 16 amino acids long.

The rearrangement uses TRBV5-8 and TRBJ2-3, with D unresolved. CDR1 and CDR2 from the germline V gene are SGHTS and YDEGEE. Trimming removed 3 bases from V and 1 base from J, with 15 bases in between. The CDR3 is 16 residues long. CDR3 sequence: CASSYGLARGTDTQYF. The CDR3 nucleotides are TGTGCCAGCAGCTACGGATTGGCTCGGGGCACAGATACGCAGTATTTT. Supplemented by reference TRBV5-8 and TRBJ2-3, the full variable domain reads EAGVTQSPTHLIKTRGQQATLRCSPISGHTSVYWYQQALGLGLQFLLWYDEGEERNRGNFPPRFSGRQFPNYSSELNVNALELEDSALYLCASSYGLARGTDTQYFGPGTRLTVL.